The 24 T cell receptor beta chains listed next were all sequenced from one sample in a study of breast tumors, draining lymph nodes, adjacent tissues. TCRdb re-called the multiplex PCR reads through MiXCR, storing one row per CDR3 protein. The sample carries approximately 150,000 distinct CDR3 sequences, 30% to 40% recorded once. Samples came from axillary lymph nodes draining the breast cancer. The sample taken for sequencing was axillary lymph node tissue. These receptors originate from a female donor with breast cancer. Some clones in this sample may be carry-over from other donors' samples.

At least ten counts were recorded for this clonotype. DNA for the CDR3: TGTGCCAGCAGCCCGGGGGGAGGGTTAGGCTATGGCTACACCTTC. Translated: CASSPGGGLGYGYTF. V is TRBV11-2 and J is TRBJ1-2, with a tentative D call TRBD1 (5 bases). CDR3 length: 15 residues. V shed 5 bases and J shed 4 bases, with 17 bases lying between them. Germline V gives CDR1 SGHAT, CDR2 FQNNGV.

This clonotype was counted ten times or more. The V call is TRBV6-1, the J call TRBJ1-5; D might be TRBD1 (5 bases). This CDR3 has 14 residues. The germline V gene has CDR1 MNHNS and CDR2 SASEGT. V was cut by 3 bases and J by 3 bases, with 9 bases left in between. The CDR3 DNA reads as TGTGCCAGCAGTGATGGACAATTCAATCAGCCCCAGCATTTT. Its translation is CASSDGQFNQPQHF.

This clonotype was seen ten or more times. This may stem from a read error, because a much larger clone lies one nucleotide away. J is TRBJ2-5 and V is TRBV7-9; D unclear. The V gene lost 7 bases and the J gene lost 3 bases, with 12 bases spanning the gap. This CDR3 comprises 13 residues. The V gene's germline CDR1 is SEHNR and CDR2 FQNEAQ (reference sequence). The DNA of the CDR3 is TGTGCCAGCACCCGCTTTGGGGAAGAGACCCAGTACTTC. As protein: CASTRFGEETQYF.

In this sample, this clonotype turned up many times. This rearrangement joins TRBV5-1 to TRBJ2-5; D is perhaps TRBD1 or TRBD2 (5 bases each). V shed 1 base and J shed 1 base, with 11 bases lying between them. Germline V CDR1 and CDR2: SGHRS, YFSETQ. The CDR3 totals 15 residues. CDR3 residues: CASSLSSGRQETQYF. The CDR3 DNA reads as TGCGCCAGCAGCTTGAGTTCGGGGCGCCAAGAGACCCAGTACTTC.

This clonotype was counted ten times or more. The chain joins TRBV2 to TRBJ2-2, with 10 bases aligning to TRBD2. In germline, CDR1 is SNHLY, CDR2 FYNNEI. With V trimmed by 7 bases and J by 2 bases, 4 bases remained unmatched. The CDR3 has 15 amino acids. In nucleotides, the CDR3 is TGTGCCAGCACTAGCGGGGGACGTAACACCGGGGAGCTGTTTTTT. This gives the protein CASTSGGRNTGELFF.

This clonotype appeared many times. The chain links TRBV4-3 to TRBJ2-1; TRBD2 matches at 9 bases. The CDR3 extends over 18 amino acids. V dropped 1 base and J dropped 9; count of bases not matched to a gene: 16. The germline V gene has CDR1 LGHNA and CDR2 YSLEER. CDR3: CASSQGLQLAGGAGEQFF. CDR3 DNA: TGCGCCAGCAGCCAAGGGCTCCAACTAGCGGGTGGGGCGGGTGAGCAGTTCTTC.

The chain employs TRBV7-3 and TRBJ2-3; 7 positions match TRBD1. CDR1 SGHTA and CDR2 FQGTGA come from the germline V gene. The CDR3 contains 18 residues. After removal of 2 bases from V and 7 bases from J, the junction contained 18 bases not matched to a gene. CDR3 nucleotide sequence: TGTGCCAGCAGCTTACGTAATAGAAACAGGGGTGGCTCCCATACGCAGTATTTT. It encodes CASSLRNRNRGGSHTQYF.

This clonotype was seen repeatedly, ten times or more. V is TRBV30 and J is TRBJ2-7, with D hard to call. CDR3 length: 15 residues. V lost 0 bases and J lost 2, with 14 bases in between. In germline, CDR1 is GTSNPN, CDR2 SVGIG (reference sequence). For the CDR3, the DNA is TGTGCCTGGAGTGTAAAGAGGCCAGCTACCTACGAGCAGTACTTC. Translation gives CAWSVKRPATYEQYF.

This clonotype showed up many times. CDR3 sequence: CAWRMGLAGGTETQYF. The CDR3 region has the DNA TGTGCCTGGCGAATGGGACTAGCGGGGGGGACGGAGACCCAGTACTTC. The rearrangement joins TRBV30 to TRBJ2-5; 16 bases are a match to TRBD2. V lost 5 bases to trimming and J lost 5 bases; unmatched junction nucleotides: 8. CDR3 length: 16 residues. Germline V gene lookup returns CDR1 GTSNPN and CDR2 SVGIG (reference sequence). Full variable domain (missing parts from reference TRBV30 and TRBJ2-5): SQTIHQWPATLVQPVGSPLSLECTVEGTSNPNLYWYRQAAGRGLQLLFYSVGIGQISSEVPQNLSASRPQDRQFILSSKKLLLSDSGFYLCAWRMGLAGGTETQYFGPGTRLLVL.

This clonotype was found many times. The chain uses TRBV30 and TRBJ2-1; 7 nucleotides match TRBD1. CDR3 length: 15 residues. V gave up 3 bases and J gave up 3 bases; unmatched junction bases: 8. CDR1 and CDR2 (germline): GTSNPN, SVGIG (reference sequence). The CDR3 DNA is TGTGCCTGGAGCGAGGGGACAGCTTACTACAATGAGCAGTTCTTC. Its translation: CAWSEGTAYYNEQFF.

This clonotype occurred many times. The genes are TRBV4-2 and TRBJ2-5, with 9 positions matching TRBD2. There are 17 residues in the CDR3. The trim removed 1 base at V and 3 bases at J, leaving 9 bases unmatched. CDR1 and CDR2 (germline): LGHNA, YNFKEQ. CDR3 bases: TGTGCCAGCAGCCAAGGGTGGCGGACTAGCGAGAAAGAGACCCAGTACTTC. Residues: CASSQGWRTSEKETQYF.

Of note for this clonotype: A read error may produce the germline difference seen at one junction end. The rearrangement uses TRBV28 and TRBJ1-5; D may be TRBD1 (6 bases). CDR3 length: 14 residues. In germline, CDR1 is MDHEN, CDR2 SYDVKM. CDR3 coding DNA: TGTGCCAGCAGCCGGACAGTTAGCAGTCAGCCCCAGCATTTT. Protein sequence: CASSRTVSSQPQHF.

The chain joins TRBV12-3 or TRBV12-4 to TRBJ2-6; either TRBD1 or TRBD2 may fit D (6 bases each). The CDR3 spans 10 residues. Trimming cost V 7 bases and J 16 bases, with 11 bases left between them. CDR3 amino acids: CASNRGGLTF. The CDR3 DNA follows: TGTGCCAGCAACAGAGGGGGGCTGACTTTC.

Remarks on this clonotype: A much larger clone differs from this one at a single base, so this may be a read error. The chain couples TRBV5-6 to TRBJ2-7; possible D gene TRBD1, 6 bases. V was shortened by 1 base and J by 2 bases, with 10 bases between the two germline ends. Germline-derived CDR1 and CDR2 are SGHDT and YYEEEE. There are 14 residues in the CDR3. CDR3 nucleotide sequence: TGTGCCAGCAGCTTGCAGGGGCCCCCCTACGAGCAGTACTTC. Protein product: CASSLQGPPYEQYF.

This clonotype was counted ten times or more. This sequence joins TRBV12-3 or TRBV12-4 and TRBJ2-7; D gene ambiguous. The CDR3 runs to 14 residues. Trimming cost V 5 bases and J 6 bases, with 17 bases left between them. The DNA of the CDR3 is TGTGCCAGCAGTGCCTCGGTTCGGGCAGGCGAGCAGTACTTC. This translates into CASSASVRAGEQYF.

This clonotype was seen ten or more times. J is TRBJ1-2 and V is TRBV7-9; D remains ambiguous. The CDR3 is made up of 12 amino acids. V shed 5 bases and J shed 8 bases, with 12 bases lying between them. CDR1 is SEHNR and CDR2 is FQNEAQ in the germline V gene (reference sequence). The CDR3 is CASSPVTRGYTF. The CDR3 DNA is TGTGCCAGCAGCCCCGTGACTAGAGGCTACACCTTC.

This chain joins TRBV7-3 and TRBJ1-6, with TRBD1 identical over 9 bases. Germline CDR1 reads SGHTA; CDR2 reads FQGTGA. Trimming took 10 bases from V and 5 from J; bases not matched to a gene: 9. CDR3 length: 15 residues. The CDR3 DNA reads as TGTGCCACCCCGAAAACAGGGGGCAATAATTCACCCCTCCACTTT. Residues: CATPKTGGNNSPLHF.

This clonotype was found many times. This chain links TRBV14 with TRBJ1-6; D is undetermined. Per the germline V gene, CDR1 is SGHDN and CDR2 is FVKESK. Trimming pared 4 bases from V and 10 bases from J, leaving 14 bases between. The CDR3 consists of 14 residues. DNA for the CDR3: TGTGCCAGCAGCCTTAGGTCGACGGCGTCACCCCTCCACTTT. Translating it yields CASSLRSTASPLHF.

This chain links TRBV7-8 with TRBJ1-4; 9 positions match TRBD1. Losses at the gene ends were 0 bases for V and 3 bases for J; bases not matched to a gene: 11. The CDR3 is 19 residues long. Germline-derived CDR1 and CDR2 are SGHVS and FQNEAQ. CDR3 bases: TGTGCCAGCAGCTTAGCTACCGGGACAGGGAATAGGGCTAATGAAAAACTGTTTTTT. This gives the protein CASSLATGTGNRANEKLFF. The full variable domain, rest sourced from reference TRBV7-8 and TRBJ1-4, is GAGVSQSPRYKVAKRGQDVALRCDPISGHVSLFWYQQALGQGPEFLTYFQNEAQLDKSGLPSDRFFAERPEGSVSTLKIQRTQQEDSAVYLCASSLATGTGNRANEKLFFGSGTQLSVL.

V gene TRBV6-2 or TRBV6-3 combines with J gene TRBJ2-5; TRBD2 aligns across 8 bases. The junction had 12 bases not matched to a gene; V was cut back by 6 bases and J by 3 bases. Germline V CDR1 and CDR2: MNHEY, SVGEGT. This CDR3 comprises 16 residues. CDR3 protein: CASRPPAGAWKETQYF. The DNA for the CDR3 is TGTGCCAGCAGGCCACCAGCGGGAGCATGGAAAGAGACCCAGTACTTC.

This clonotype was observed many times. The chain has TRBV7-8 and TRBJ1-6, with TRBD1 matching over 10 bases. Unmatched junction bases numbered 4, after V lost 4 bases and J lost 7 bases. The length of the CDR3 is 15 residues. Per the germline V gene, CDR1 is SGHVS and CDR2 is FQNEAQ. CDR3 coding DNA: TGTGCCAGCAGCTCACCGGGACAGGGGAATTCACCCCTCCACTTT. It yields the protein CASSSPGQGNSPLHF.

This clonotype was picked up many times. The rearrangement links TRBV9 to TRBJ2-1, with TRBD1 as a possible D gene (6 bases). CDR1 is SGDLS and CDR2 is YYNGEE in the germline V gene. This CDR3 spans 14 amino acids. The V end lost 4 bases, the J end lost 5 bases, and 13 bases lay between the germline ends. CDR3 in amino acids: CASSRHRDHNEQFF. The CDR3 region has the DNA TGTGCCAGCAGCAGACACAGGGACCACAATGAGCAGTTCTTC.

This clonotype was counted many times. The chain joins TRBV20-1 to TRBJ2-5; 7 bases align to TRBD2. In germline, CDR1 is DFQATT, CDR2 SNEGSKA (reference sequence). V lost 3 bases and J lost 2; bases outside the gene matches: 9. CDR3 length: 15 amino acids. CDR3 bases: TGCAGTGCTAGCCCCGTGGGGGGGAAACAAGAGACCCAGTACTTC. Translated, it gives CSASPVGGKQETQYF.

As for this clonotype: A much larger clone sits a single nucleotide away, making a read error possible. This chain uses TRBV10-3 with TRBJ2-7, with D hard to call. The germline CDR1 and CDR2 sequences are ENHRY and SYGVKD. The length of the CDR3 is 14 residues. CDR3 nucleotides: TGTGCCAGCAGTCTCGCAGATCAACCCTACGAGCAGTACTTC. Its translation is CASSLADQPYEQYF.